This entry describes one TCR beta chain. The antigen remains unidentified. Time point described: baseline, week 1 (first vaccination visit). The treatment is: pre-vaccination baseline after standard-of-care therapy. The CDR3 consists of 14 residues. Trimming took off 2 bases at V and 4 bases at J, with 8 bases between the two ends. The germline V gene encodes CDR1 MNHEY and CDR2 SVGAGI. The data derive from a study of a mutant IDH1 vaccine in newly diagnosed glioma. The wider study: The treated group averaged roughly 40 years old and was about 60% male, around 38% female. Study-wide results and limits: With respect to changes in top peripheral T cell clonotypes, pseudoprogression seemed unrelated.

The method was immunoSEQ multiplex PCR; TCRdb's version includes in-frame clones alone and lacks a portion of them. The sample records about 88,000 clones, roughly 87% being singletons. The sequence derives from a man aged 35 to 55 with glioma. Some clones in this sample may be carry-over from other donors' samples. This chain uses TRBV6-5 with TRBJ2-2, with D unresolved. Sample: PBMCs, taken from a glioma patient treated with radiotherapy, temozolomide or both. CDR3 bases: TGTGCCAGCAGTTACACCGGAGTCACCGGGGAGCTGTTTTTT. This translates into CASSYTGVTGELFF.